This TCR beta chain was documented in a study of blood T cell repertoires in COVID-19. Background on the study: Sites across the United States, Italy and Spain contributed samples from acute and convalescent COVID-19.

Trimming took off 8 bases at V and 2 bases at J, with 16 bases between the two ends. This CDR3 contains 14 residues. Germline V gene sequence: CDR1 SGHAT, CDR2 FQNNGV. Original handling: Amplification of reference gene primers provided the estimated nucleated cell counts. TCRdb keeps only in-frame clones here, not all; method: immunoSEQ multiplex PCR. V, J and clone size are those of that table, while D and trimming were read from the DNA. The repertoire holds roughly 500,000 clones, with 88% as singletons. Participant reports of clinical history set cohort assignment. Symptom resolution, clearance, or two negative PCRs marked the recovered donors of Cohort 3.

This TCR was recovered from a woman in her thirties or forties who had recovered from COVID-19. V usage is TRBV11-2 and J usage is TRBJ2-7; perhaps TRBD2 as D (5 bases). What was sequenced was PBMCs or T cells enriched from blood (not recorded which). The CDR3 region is CASEGVGPTYEQYF. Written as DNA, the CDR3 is TGTGCCAGCGAGGGCGTAGGACCCACCTACGAGCAGTACTTC.